This T cell receptor (beta chain) was recovered during a study of T cells in Graves' hyperthyroidism and ophthalmopathy. Study at large: Once the initial diagnosis was made, peripheral blood was obtained before any treatment. Findings and limits, study-wide: Ophthalmopathy was predicted by the model a median of 6.5 months ahead of onset. Most thyroid clonotypes expanded above 0.001 were also detected in blood.

RNA transcripts gave rise to amplified TCR beta CDR3 regions. A first-round RT-PCR of the TCR CDR3 used the HTBI primer set. A single record per CDR3 protein comes from TCRdb applying MiXCR to the multiplex PCR reads. Among hundreds of thousands of distinct CDR3 sequences listed, about 13% were seen once. The CDR3 runs 14 residues. Looked up from germline, CDR1 is SNHLY and CDR2 is FYNNEI. Trimming took 6 bases from V and 6 from J, leaving 18 bases between them. Every diagnosis used clinical symptoms, serum thyroxine and TRAb, thyroid ultrasound and orbital computed tomography. Of note for this clonotype: Its antigen is not identified.

The chain links TRBV2 to TRBJ2-7; D is perhaps TRBD2 (6 bases). The source material was blood. This TCR was sampled from a woman in her forties with Graves' ophthalmopathy. CDR3 nucleotides: TGTGCCAGCAGGCCCACACTAGCTCCCCCCGAGCAGTACTTC. Translation gives CASRPTLAPPEQYF.